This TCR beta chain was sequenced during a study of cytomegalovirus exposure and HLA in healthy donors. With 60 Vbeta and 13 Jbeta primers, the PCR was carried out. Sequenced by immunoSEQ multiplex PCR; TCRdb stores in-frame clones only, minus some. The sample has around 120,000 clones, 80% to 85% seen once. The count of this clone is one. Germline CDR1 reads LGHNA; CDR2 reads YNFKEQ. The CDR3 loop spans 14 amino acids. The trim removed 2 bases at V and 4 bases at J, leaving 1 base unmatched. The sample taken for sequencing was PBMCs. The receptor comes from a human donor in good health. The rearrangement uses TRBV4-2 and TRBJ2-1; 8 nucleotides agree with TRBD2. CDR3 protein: CASSQSGGYNEQFF. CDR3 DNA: TGTGCCAGCAGCCAAAGCGGGGGATACAATGAGCAGTTCTTC.